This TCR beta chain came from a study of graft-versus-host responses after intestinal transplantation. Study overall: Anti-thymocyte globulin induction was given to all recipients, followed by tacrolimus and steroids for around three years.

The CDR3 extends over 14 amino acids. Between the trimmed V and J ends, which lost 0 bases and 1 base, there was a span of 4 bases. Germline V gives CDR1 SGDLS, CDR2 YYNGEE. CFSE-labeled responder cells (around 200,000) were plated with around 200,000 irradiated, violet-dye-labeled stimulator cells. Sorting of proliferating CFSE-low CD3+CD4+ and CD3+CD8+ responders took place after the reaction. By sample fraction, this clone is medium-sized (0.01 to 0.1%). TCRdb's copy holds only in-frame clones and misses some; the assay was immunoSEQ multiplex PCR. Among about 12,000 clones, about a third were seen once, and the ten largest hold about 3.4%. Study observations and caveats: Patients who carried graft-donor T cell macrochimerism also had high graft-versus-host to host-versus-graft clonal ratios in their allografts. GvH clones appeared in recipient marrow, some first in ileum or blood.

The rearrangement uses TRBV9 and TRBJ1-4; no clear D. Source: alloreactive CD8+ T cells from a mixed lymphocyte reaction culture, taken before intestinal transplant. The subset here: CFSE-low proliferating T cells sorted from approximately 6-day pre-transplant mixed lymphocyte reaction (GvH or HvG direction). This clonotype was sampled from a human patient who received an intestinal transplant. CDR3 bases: TGTGCCAGCAGCGTAGGGGGAACTAATGAAAAACTGTTTTTT. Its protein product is CASSVGGTNEKLFF.